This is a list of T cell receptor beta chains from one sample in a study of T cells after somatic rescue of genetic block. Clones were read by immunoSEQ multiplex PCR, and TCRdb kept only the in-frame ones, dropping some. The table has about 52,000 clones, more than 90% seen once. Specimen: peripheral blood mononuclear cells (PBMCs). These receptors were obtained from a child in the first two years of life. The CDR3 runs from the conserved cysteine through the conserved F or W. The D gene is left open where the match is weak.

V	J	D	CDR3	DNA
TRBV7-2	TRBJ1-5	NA	CASSFFNQPQHF	TGTGCCAGCAGCTTTTTTAATCAGCCCCAGCATTTT
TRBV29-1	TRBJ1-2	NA	CSVDTNYGYTF	TGCAGCGTCGACACTAACTATGGCTACACCTTC
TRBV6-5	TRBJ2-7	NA	CASSYTGPYEQYF	TGTGCCAGCAGTTACACAGGACCTTACGAGCAGTACTTC
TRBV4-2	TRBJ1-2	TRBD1	CASSQDSTGVYGYTF	TGTGCCAGCAGCCAAGATTCGACAGGGGTGTATGGCTACACCTTC
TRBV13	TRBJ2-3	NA	CASSLLATDTQYF	TGTGCCAGCAGCTTACTAGCCACAGATACGCAGTATTTT
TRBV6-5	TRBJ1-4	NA	CASSLYREKLFF	TGTGCCAGCAGTTTATACAGGGAAAAACTGTTTTTT
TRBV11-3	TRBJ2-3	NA	CASSLGGLADSTDTQYF	TGTGCCAGCAGCTTAGGGGGGCTAGCGGATAGCACAGATACGCAGTATTTT
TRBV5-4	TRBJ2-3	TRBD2	CASSLEGSGNTQYF	TGTGCCAGCAGCTTGGAGGGTAGCGGGAACACGCAGTATTTT
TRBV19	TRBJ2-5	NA	CAIPGAQETQYF	TGTGCCATCCCAGGAGCCCAAGAGACCCAGTACTTC
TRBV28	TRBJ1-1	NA	CASSARTNTEAFF	TGTGCCAGCAGTGCCCGTACTAACACTGAAGCTTTCTTT
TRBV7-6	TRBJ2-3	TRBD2	CASSLGLAGAGDTQYF	TGTGCCAGCAGCTTAGGACTAGCGGGAGCTGGAGATACGCAGTATTTT
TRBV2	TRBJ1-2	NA	CAHGKGPLYGYTF	TGTGCCCATGGGAAAGGGCCCCTCTATGGCTACACCTTC
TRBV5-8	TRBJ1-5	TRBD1	CASSFPGQGNQPQHF	TGTGCCAGCAGCTTTCCGGGACAGGGCAATCAGCCCCAGCATTTT
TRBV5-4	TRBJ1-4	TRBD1	CATGTGVEKLFF	TGTGCCACAGGGACAGGGGTTGAAAAACTGTTTTTT
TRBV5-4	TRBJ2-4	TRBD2	CASSGTSGNIQYF	TGTGCCAGCAGCGGGACTAGCGGAAACATTCAGTACTTC
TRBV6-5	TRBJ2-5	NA	CASSSSSGLQETQYF	TGTGCCAGCAGTTCATCATCAGGTCTCCAAGAGACCCAGTACTTC
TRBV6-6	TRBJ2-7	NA	CASSYSPAYEQYF	TGTGCCAGCAGTTACTCGCCTGCCTACGAGCAGTACTTC